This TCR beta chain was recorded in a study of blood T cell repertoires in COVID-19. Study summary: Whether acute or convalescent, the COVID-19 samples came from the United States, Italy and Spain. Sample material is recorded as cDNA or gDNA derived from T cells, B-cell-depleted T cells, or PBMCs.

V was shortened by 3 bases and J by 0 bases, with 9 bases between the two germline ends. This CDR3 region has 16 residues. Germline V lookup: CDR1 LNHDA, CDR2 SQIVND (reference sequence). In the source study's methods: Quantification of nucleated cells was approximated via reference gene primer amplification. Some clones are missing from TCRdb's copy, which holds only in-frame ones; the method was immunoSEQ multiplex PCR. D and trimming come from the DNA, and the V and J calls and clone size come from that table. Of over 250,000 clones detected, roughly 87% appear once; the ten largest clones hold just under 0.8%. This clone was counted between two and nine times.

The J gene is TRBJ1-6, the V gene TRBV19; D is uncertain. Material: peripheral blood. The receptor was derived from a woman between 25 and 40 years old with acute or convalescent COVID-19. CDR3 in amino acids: CASSIARSSYNSPLHF. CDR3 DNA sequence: TGTGCCAGTAGTATTGCGAGGAGCTCCTATAATTCACCCCTCCACTTT.